These 5 T cell receptor beta chains share one sample of origin, sequenced in a study of a mutant IDH1 vaccine in newly diagnosed glioma. Repertoires were generated with immunoSEQ multiplex PCR, while TCRdb's copy carries only in-frame clones and drops some. This sample carries 34,000 or so clones, around 80% of them seen once, and the ten largest clones take 24%. Time point in this sample: week 11, during vaccination. What each vaccine dose contained was 300 ug of mutant IDH1 20-mer peptide, accompanied by topical imiquimod. These TCRs' antigens remain unknown. The specimen comprised PBMCs, sampled from a glioma patient whose treatment included an IDH1 peptide vaccine. These receptor sequences come from a young man with glioma.

This clone was counted a few times. J is TRBJ1-5 and V is TRBV19, with 9 bases lining up with TRBD1. The junction had 14 bases not matched to a gene; V was cut back by 7 bases and J by 7 bases. The V gene's germline CDR1 is LNHDA and CDR2 SQIVND (reference sequence). This CDR3 comprises 16 residues. For the CDR3, the DNA is TGTGCCAGTAAAGGCGAGGGACAGGGCGATTGGCAGCCCCAGCATTTT. It is translated as CASKGEGQGDWQPQHF.

The rearrangement joins TRBV7-6 to TRBJ2-1; D unclear. V was pared by 6 bases and J by 9 bases, with 12 bases between. CDR1 SGHVS and CDR2 FNYEAQ come from the germline V gene. The CDR3 runs to 12 residues. The CDR3 sequence: CASSPAWGEQFF. The CDR3 coding sequence is TGTGCCAGCAGTCCAGCGTGGGGTGAGCAGTTCTTC.

V and J are TRBV4-1 and TRBJ1-2; TRBD1 matches 7 bases. Germline V lookup: CDR1 MGHRA, CDR2 YSYEKL. Losses at the gene ends were 4 bases for V and 0 bases for J; bases not matched to a gene: 5. The CDR3 is made up of 15 amino acids. In DNA form, the CDR3 reads TGCGCCAGCAGCCCCCGGACAGGACCTAACTATGGCTACACCTTC. This encodes CASSPRTGPNYGYTF.

The chain uses TRBV30 and TRBJ2-3; possibly TRBD2 for D (5 bases). This CDR3 has 15 amino acids. Germline CDR1 is GTSNPN and CDR2 is SVGIG (reference sequence). Trimming cost V 0 bases and J 1 base, with 11 bases left between them. CDR3 DNA sequence: TGTGCCTGGAGTGTGAGGGTCCCCCGCACAGATACGCAGTATTTT. The encoded protein is CAWSVRVPRTDTQYF.

The genes are TRBV6-1 and TRBJ2-1, with D perhaps TRBD1 or TRBD2 (5 bases each). V lost 11 bases to trimming and J lost 9 bases, with 20 bases between them. The CDR3 runs to 13 residues. Germline V gives CDR1 MNHNS, CDR2 SASEGT. The CDR3 protein is CASPGPYNGEQFF. The CDR3 DNA reads as TGTGCCTCTCCGGGACCATATAATGGTGAGCAGTTCTTC.